This TCR beta chain was found in a study of shared clonotypes between healthy human individuals. In the original analysis: Filtering differed, since immunoSEQ gave only junction sequences and no quality scores. Profiling relied on immunoSEQ multiplex PCR, and the TCRdb table lists in-frame clones only, not all of them. The V and J calls and clone size come from that table; D and trimming were worked out from the DNA. The sample holds a few million clones, just under 95% seen once. This clone was found once. Its matching antigen is unknown. The V gene's germline CDR1 is LGHNA and CDR2 YSLEER. V was shortened by 2 bases and J by 5 bases, with 16 bases between the two germline ends. This CDR3 region has 16 residues. As defined, naive CD8 cells were CD45RO-negative and positively selected for CCR7, with terminally differentiated effector memory CD45RA+ cells excluded. Study-wide results and limits: Naive CD4 clonotypes overlapped across several donors at approximately 5.5%. For sorted subsets, rarefaction showed incomplete sequencing despite large depth.

Sequenced material: naive CD8+ T cells from PBMCs. The chain links TRBV4-3 to TRBJ2-1; D unclear. The receptor's source is a man between 18 and 35 years old in good health. Some clones in this sample may be carry-over from other donors' samples. CDR3 residues: CASSQLRSSLNNEQFF. The CDR3 DNA reads TGCGCCAGCAGCCAACTCAGGAGTTCCCTGAACAATGAGCAGTTCTTC.